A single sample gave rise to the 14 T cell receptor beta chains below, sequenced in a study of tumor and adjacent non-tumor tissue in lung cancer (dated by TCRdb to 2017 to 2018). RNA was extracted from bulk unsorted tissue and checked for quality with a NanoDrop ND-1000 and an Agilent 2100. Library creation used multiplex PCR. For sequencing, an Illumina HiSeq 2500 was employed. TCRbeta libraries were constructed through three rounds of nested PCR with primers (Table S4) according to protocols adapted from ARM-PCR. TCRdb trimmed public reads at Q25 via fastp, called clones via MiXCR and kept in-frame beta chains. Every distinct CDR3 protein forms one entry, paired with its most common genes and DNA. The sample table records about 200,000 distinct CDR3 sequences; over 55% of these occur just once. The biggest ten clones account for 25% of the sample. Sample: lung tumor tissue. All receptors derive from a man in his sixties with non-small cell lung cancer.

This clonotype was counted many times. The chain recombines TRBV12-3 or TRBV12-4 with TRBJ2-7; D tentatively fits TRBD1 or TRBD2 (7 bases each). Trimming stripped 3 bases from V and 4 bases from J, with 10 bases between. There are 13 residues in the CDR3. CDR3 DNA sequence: TGTGCCAGCAGTTTCAGGGGGGGTTACGAGCAGTACTTC. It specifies CASSFRGGYEQYF.

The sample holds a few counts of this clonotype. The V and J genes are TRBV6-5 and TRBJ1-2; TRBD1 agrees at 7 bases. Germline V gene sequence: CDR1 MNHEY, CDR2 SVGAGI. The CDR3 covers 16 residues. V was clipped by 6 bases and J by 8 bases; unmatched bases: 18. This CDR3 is CASSILQGPDLGGYTF. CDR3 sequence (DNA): TGTGCCAGCAGCATCTTACAGGGGCCAGACTTGGGAGGCTACACCTTC.

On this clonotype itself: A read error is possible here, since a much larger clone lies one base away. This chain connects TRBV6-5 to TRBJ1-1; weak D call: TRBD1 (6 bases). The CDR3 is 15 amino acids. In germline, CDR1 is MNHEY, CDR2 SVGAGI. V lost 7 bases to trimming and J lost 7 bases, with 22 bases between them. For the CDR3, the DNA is TGTGCCAGCACTATCCGGGGGGGCTCATACATTGAAGCTTTCTTT. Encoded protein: CASTIRGGSYIEAFF.

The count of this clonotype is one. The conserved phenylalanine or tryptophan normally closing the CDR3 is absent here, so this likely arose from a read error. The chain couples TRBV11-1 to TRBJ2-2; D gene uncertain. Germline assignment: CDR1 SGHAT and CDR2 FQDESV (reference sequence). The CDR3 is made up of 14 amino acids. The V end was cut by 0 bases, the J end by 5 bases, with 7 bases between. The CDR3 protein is CASSLATRTGELFS. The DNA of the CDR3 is TGTGCCAGCAGCTTAGCCACAAGGACCGGGGAGCTGTTTTCT.

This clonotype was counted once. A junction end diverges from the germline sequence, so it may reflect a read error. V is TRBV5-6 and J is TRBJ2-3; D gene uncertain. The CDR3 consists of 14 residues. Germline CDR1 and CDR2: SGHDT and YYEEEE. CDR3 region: CVSSLSSNTDTQYF. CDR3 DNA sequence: TGTGTCAGCAGTTTGAGTAGTAACACAGATACGCAGTATTTT. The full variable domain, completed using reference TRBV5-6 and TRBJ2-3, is DAGVTQSPTHLIKTRGQQVTLRCSPKSGHDTVSWYQQALGQGPQFIFQYYEEEERQRGNFPDRFSGHQFPNYSSELNVNALLLGDSALYLCVSSLSSNTDTQYFGPGTRLTVL.

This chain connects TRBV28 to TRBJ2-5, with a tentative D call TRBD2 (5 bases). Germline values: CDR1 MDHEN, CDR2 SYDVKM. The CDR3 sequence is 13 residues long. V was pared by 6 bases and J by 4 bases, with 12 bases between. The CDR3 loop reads CASSLEGPETQYF. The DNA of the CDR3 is TGTGCCAGCAGCCTAGAGGGTCCAGAGACCCAGTACTTC.

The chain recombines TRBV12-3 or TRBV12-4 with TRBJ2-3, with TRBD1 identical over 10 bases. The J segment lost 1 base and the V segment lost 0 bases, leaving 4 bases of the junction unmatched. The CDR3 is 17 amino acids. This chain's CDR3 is CASSLALGTGGTDTQYF. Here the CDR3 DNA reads TGTGCCAGCAGTTTAGCGCTCGGGACAGGGGGCACAGATACGCAGTATTTT.

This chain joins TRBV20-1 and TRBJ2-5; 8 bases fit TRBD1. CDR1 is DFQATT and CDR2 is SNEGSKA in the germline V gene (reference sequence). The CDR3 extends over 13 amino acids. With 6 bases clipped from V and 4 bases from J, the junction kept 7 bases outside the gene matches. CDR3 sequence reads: CSAPDRARETQYF. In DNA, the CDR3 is TGCAGTGCACCGGACAGGGCGAGAGAGACCCAGTACTTC.

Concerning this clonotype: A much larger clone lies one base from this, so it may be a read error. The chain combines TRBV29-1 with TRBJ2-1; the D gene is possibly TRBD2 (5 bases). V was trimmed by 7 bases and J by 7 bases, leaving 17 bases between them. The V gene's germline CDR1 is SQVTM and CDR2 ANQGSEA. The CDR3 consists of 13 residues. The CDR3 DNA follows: TGCAGCGCCTTCTACCGTACGGGAAATGAGCAGTTCTTC. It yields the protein CSAFYRTGNEQFF.

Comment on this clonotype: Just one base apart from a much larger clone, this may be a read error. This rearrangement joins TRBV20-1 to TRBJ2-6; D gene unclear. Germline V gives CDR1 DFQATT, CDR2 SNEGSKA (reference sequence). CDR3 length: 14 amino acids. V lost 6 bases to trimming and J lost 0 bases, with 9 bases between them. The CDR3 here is CSALPFSGANVLTF. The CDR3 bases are TGCAGTGCCCTGCCTTTCTCTGGGGCCAACGTCCTGACTTTC.

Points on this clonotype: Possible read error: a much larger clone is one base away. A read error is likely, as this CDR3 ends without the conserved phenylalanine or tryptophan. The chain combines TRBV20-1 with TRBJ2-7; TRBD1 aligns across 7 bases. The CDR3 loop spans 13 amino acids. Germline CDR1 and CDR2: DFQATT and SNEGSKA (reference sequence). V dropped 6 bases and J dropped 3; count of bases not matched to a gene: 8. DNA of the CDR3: TGCAGTGCAGGGGACAGTGAAGACTACGAGCAGTACTCC. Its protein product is CSAGDSEDYEQYS.

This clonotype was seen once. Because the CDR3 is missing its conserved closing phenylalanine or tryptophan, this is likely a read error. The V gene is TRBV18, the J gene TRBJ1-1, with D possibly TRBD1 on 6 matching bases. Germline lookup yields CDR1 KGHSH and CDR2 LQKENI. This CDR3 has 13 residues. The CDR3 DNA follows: TGTACCAGCTCACCAGGGGTGAACACTGAAGCTTTCTGT. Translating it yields CTSSPGVNTEAFC.

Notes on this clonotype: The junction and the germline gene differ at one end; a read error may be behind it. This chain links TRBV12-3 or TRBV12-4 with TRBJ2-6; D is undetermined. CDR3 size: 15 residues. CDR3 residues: CANSLRRTGANVLTF. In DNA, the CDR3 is TGTGCCAACAGTTTAAGGCGTACTGGAGCCAACGTCCTGACTTTC.

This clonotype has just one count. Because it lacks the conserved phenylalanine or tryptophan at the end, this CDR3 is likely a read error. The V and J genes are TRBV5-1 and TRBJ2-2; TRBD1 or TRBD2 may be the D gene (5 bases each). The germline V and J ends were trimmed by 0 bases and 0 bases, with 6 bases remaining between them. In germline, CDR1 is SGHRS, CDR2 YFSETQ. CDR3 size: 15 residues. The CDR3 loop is CASSLVGPNTGELFV. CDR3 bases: TGCGCCAGCAGCTTGGTGGGACCGAACACCGGGGAGCTGTTTGTT.